The sequence of this T cell receptor beta chain was determined in a study of cytomegalovirus exposure and HLA in healthy donors. Broader study findings: Overall, about 160 TCR beta chains were annotated as cytomegalovirus-associated. Some V segments, including TRBV6-2 and TRBV6-3, were excluded as indistinguishable.

The PCR made use of 60 Vbeta and 13 Jbeta primers. Method: immunoSEQ multiplex PCR; TCRdb's copy keeps in-frame clones and lacks some. The sample shows roughly 34,000 clones, 75% to 85% of them seen only once. This clone was counted only a few times. Its antigen is undetermined. The CDR3 loop spans 15 amino acids. The V gene's germline CDR1 is GTSNPN and CDR2 SVGIG (reference sequence). Unmatched junction bases numbered 5, after V lost 2 bases and J lost 3 bases. The chain recombines TRBV30 with TRBJ1-5; 9 nucleotides line up with TRBD1. The sequencing input was PBMCs. The receptor's source is a woman aged 18-29 years in good health and CMV-seronegative. The CDR3 region is CAWSLGTGYNQPQHF. CDR3 in DNA: TGTGCCTGGAGTTTAGGGACAGGGTACAATCAGCCCCAGCATTTT.